These T cell receptor beta chains were read from a single sample in a study of cytomegalovirus exposure and HLA in healthy donors. Some clones are missing from TCRdb's copy, which holds only in-frame ones; the method was immunoSEQ multiplex PCR. In the table there are around 190,000 clones, 70% to 80% of which are singletons. The specimen sequenced was PBMCs. All receptors derive from a woman in her twenties or thirties in good health and CMV-seronegative. Each CDR3 is given with its conserved first and last residue. D genes are given only for firm matches. For some rows the clone size is stated as once, few or many, or as a class when expanded; others skip it.

V	J	D	size	CDR3	DNA
TRBV18	TRBJ2-7	.	once	CASSRRQGTRDEQYF	TGTGCCAGCTCACGCCGCCAAGGGACACGGGACGAGCAGTACTTC
TRBV6-1	TRBJ2-7	.	.	CASSEERGTYEQYF	TGTGCCAGCAGTGAAGAACGGGGTACCTACGAGCAGTACTTC
TRBV6-6	TRBJ1-5	.	.	CASSYQGALGNQPQHF	TGTGCCAGCAGTTACCAAGGGGCCTTGGGAAATCAGCCCCAGCATTTT
TRBV5-7	TRBJ2-1	TRBD1	.	CASYRDRHHNEQFF	TGTGCCAGCTACCGGGACAGACATCACAATGAGCAGTTCTTC
TRBV5-4	TRBJ2-3	TRBD2	.	CASSPGTSGDSTDTQYF	TGTGCCAGCAGCCCCGGGACTAGCGGGGACAGCACAGATACGCAGTATTTT
TRBV29-1	TRBJ2-7	TRBD1	.	CSVASRGFSYEQYF	TGCAGCGTTGCTTCCAGGGGGTTCTCCTACGAGCAGTACTTC
TRBV5-1	TRBJ1-4	.	few	CASSSGQRNEKLFF	TGCGCCAGCAGCTCCGGACAGCGGAATGAAAAACTGTTTTTT
TRBV13	TRBJ2-2	TRBD1	.	CASSTQARTGGTGELFF	TGTGCCAGCAGCACCCAGGCTAGGACAGGGGGAACCGGGGAGCTGTTTTTT
TRBV9	TRBJ1-6	.	.	CASSVSGLHNSPLHF	TGTGCCAGCAGCGTGTCGGGACTCCATAATTCACCCCTCCACTTT
TRBV5-6	TRBJ2-1	TRBD2	.	CASSLAGSGSDEQFF	TGTGCCAGCAGCTTGGCCGGTAGCGGGAGCGATGAGCAGTTCTTC
TRBV2	TRBJ1-4	.	.	CASRTSRGSTNEKLFF	TGTGCCAGCAGGACGTCAAGGGGGAGTACTAATGAAAAACTGTTTTTT
TRBV6-5	TRBJ1-2	.	few	CASSPVLRGGYTF	TGTGCCAGCAGTCCCGTCCTTAGGGGCGGCTACACCTTC
TRBV7-8	TRBJ2-7	TRBD2	.	CASTGGGSFYEQYF	TGTGCCAGCACCGGGGGGGGCAGTTTCTACGAGCAGTACTTC
TRBV4-1	TRBJ2-7	.	.	CASSLRDTIYEQYF	TGCGCCAGCAGCCTCCGGGACACCATCTACGAGCAGTACTTC
TRBV2	TRBJ2-1	TRBD2	.	CASKASGVHEQFF	TGTGCCAGCAAAGCCAGCGGGGTCCATGAGCAGTTCTTC
TRBV15	TRBJ2-3	.	.	CATSRDVGTDTQYF	TGTGCCACCAGCAGAGACGTTGGCACAGATACGCAGTATTTT
TRBV7-9	TRBJ1-1	TRBD1	.	CASVTGGRDEAFF	TGTGCCAGTGTCACAGGGGGAAGAGATGAAGCTTTCTTT
TRBV2	TRBJ2-5	.	once	CASERGNQETQYF	TGTGCCAGCGAACGGGGAAACCAAGAGACCCAGTACTTC
TRBV19	TRBJ1-1	.	.	CASSILTASVNTEAFF	TGTGCCAGTAGTATATTAACAGCCTCAGTGAACACTGAAGCTTTCTTT
TRBV6-5	TRBJ2-7	.	.	CASSYLGPLGTYEQYF	TGTGCCAGCAGTTACCTCGGTCCTTTGGGCACCTACGAGCAGTACTTC
TRBV18	TRBJ2-5	.	.	CASSPGAGSRETQYF	TGTGCCAGCTCACCAGGGGCGGGATCGAGAGAGACCCAGTACTTC
TRBV9	TRBJ2-7	.	.	CASSVAWTTGEQYF	TGTGCCAGCAGCGTAGCGTGGACTACTGGCGAGCAGTACTTC
TRBV27	TRBJ1-5	.	.	CASSKGERGNQPQHF	TGTGCCAGCAGTAAGGGGGAAAGGGGCAATCAGCCCCAGCATTTT
TRBV9	TRBJ2-5	.	.	CASSVPGEETQYF	TGTGCCAGCAGCGTTCCCGGGGAAGAGACCCAGTACTTC
TRBV7-6	TRBJ1-4	TRBD1	.	CASSLFPGQTNEKLFF	TGTGCCAGCAGCTTATTTCCGGGACAGACTAATGAAAAACTGTTTTTT
TRBV1	TRBJ1-5	.	.	CTSSQEAAVRF	TGCACCAGCAGCCAAGAAGCGGCCGTAAGGTTC
TRBV30	TRBJ2-3	TRBD2	.	CAWTRLAVSTDTQYF	TGTGCCTGGACTAGACTAGCGGTGAGCACAGATACGCAGTATTTT
TRBV4-1	TRBJ2-1	.	.	CASSPSLGPSSYNEQFF	TGCGCCAGCAGCCCCTCCTTGGGGCCGAGCTCCTACAATGAGCAGTTCTTC